These 25 T cell receptor beta chains share one sample of origin, sequenced in a study of blood T cell repertoires in COVID-19. Libraries were prepared by immunoSEQ multiplex PCR; TCRdb keeps only in-frame clonotypes and omits some of them. The sample holds roughly 180,000 clones, approximately 81% seen once. The sequenced sample consisted of PBMCs or T cells enriched from blood (not recorded which). These receptor sequences come from a man aged 55 to 70 who had recovered from COVID-19.

The chain employs TRBV29-1 and TRBJ2-6; 10 bases are shared with TRBD1. The V gene's germline CDR1 is SQVTM and CDR2 ANQGSEA. V dropped 6 bases and J dropped 1; count of bases not matched to a gene: 3. This CDR3 spans 15 amino acids. The CDR3 loop is CSVRDRGSGANVLTF. Here the CDR3 DNA reads TGCAGCGTCCGGGACAGGGGTTCTGGGGCCAACGTCCTGACTTTC.

The J gene is TRBJ2-2, the V gene TRBV28, with 12 bases aligning to TRBD1. Germline values: CDR1 MDHEN, CDR2 SYDVKM. The J segment lost 4 bases and the V segment lost 6 bases, leaving 3 bases of the junction unmatched. This CDR3 spans 15 amino acids. The CDR3 nucleotides are TGTGCCAGCAGGAGGGACAGGGGGCCCACCGGGGAGCTGTTTTTT. As protein: CASRRDRGPTGELFF.

CDR3 DNA sequence: TGTGCCAGCAGCTTAGGGACAGGGGCCAATTCACCCCTCCACTTT. As protein: CASSLGTGANSPLHF. The J gene is TRBJ1-6, the V gene TRBV7-6; 9 bases align to TRBD1. The CDR3 contains 15 residues. V dropped 1 base and J dropped 7; count of bases not matched to a gene: 2. Per germline, CDR1 SGHVS and CDR2 FNYEAQ.

The rearrangement joins TRBV5-1 to TRBJ1-6, with 9 bases matching TRBD1. The V segment lost 0 bases and the J segment 5 bases; nucleotides outside the gene matches: 3. This CDR3 has 16 amino acids. Germline-derived CDR1 and CDR2 are SGHRS and YFSETQ. The CDR3 sequence is CASSLEGDRDNSPLHF. The CDR3 bases are TGCGCCAGCAGCTTGGAAGGGGACAGGGATAATTCACCCCTCCACTTT.

This chain uses TRBV28 with TRBJ1-1, with 10 bases matching TRBD1. V shed 8 bases and J 7 bases; nucleotides not matched to a gene: 7. Germline values: CDR1 MDHEN, CDR2 SYDVKM. This CDR3 is built from 13 residues. The CDR3 DNA sequence: TGTGCCAGCGACCGGGACAGGGGTAATGAAGCTTTCTTT. It codes for CASDRDRGNEAFF.

The rearrangement joins TRBV5-1 to TRBJ2-2; D may be TRBD1 (6 bases). The CDR3 length is 16 residues. Looked up from germline, CDR1 is SGHRS and CDR2 is YFSETQ. Trimming left V 4 bases short and J 0 bases short, with 13 bases between. In DNA form, the CDR3 reads TGCGCCAGCAGCCCCAGGGGACAATCGAACACCGGGGAGCTGTTTTTT. Its translation is CASSPRGQSNTGELFF.

The gene calls are TRBV3-1 (or the pseudogene TRBV3-2) and TRBJ1-1; no definite D call. Between the trimmed V and J ends, which lost 4 bases and 7 bases, there was a span of 10 bases. This CDR3 contains 12 residues. Germline CDR1 is LGHDT and CDR2 is YNNKEL (reference sequence). CDR3 sequence: CASSPLGNEAFF. The DNA of the CDR3 is TGTGCCAGCAGCCCCCTCGGGAATGAAGCTTTCTTT.

This clone was seen only a few times. Germline is not matched at one junction end, which may reflect a read error. V is TRBV7-7 and J is TRBJ2-7; 7 bases agree with TRBD2. Germline V gene data show CDR1 as SSHAT and CDR2 as FNYEAQ (reference sequence). This CDR3 is built from 15 residues. The CDR3 loop reads CASSKQPGGLYEQYF. CDR3 DNA: TGTGCTAGCAGCAAACAGCCGGGGGGACTCTACGAGCAGTACTTC.

The J gene is TRBJ2-2, the V gene TRBV18; no definite D call. Trimming took 3 bases from V and 6 from J, leaving 11 bases between them. Germline CDR1 KGHSH, CDR2 LQKENI. This CDR3 is built from 14 residues. CDR3: CASSPLDPPGELFF. CDR3 in DNA: TGTGCCAGCTCACCGCTAGACCCCCCCGGGGAGCTGTTTTTT.

The genes are TRBV15 and TRBJ2-2; possibly TRBD2 for D (5 bases). The CDR3 sequence is 15 residues long. V lost 2 bases to trimming and J lost 3 bases, with 10 bases between them. CDR1 is LNHNV, CDR2 YYDKDF, per germline (reference sequence). CDR3 protein: CATSRTRGDTGELFF. CDR3 in DNA: TGTGCCACCAGCAGAACCCGGGGAGACACCGGGGAGCTGTTTTTT.

This clone was recorded once. The chain employs TRBV19 and TRBJ2-2; 7 nucleotides agree with TRBD1. Per germline, CDR1 LNHDA and CDR2 SQIVND (reference sequence). This CDR3 comprises 16 residues. The ends lost 7 bases at V and 5 bases at J; junction bases unmatched: 13. The CDR3 DNA sequence: TGTGCCAGTACCCCCCGACCCCAGGGGGTAACCGGGGAGCTGTTTTTT. It yields the protein CASTPRPQGVTGELFF.

The chain combines TRBV5-1 with TRBJ1-1; D is unresolved. The CDR3 totals 15 residues. Trimming pared 0 bases from V and 0 bases from J, leaving 9 bases between. Germline V gives CDR1 SGHRS, CDR2 YFSETQ. The CDR3 is CASSLEPGMNTEAFF. The CDR3 DNA reads as TGCGCCAGCAGCTTGGAACCCGGGATGAACACTGAAGCTTTCTTT.

This clone has just one count. This sequence joins TRBV24-1 and TRBJ1-5, with no clear D. Trimming pared 4 bases from V and 5 bases from J, leaving 17 bases between. Germline values: CDR1 KGHDR, CDR2 SFDVKD. This CDR3 has 16 residues. The CDR3, as DNA: TGTGCCACCAGTGACCCGGGTTCCGAGGCCGATCAGCCCCAGCATTTT. Translating it yields CATSDPGSEADQPQHF.

The chain links TRBV5-6 to TRBJ2-5, with 12 bases fitting TRBD2. This CDR3 is 18 amino acids long. Germline V gives CDR1 SGHDT, CDR2 YYEEEE. The J segment lost 3 bases and the V segment lost 4 bases, leaving 13 bases of the junction unmatched. Written as DNA, the CDR3 is TGTGCCAGCAGCCGGACGGCTAGCGGGGGGGGGAAAAAAGAGACCCAGTACTTC. This codes for CASSRTASGGGKKETQYF. The full variable domain, completed using reference TRBV5-6 and TRBJ2-5, is DAGVTQSPTHLIKTRGQQVTLRCSPKSGHDTVSWYQQALGQGPQFIFQYYEEEERQRGNFPDRFSGHQFPNYSSELNVNALLLGDSALYLCASSRTASGGGKKETQYFGPGTRLLVL.

The chain carries TRBV15 and TRBJ1-1; a weak D match, TRBD1 (5 bases). Trimming stripped 5 bases from V and 5 bases from J, with 12 bases between. There are 13 residues in the CDR3. The germline CDR1 and CDR2 sequences are LNHNV and YYDKDF (reference sequence). CDR3 DNA: TGTGCCACCAGCCCAGGGTGGCGGACTGAAGCTTTCTTT. Its protein is CATSPGWRTEAFF.

The chain carries TRBV7-8 and TRBJ1-1; D unresolved. The CDR3 runs to 13 residues. Looked up from germline, CDR1 is SGHVS and CDR2 is FQNEAQ. V dropped 5 bases and J dropped 7 bases, with 14 bases sitting between them. Here the CDR3 DNA reads TGTGCCAGCAGCGGCCGGACGGGAGGTGAAGCTTTCTTT. This translates into CASSGRTGGEAFF.

This rearrangement joins TRBV9 to TRBJ2-5, with TRBD2 as a possible D gene (5 bases). This CDR3 is built from 14 residues. Germline-derived CDR1 and CDR2 are SGDLS and YYNGEE. Trimming pared 4 bases from V and 2 bases from J, leaving 12 bases between. The CDR3 region is CASSPAVDQETQYF. The DNA of the CDR3 is TGTGCCAGCAGCCCAGCGGTAGATCAAGAGACCCAGTACTTC.

The chain joins TRBV27 to TRBJ1-5; 7 bases fit TRBD1. V was clipped by 8 bases and J by 0 bases; unmatched bases: 4. CDR3 length: 14 amino acids. Per germline, CDR1 MNHEY and CDR2 SMNVEV (reference sequence). CDR3 sequence (DNA): TGTGCCAGCCGGGACAGCTATAGCAATCAGCCCCAGCATTTT. Translated: CASRDSYSNQPQHF.

In this sample, this clone turned up many times. The chain uses TRBV6-5 and TRBJ2-7; 7 nucleotides align to TRBD1. Germline trimming cut 5 bases from V and 0 bases from J; bases unmatched to any gene: 7. From germline, CDR1 is MNHEY and CDR2 SVGAGI. This CDR3 has 15 residues. CDR3 region: CASSIGQDSSYEQYF. Written as DNA, the CDR3 is TGTGCCAGCAGTATCGGACAGGACAGCTCCTACGAGCAGTACTTC.

The chain couples TRBV3-1 (or the pseudogene TRBV3-2) to TRBJ1-3; 9 bases agree with TRBD1. The trim removed 2 bases at V and 0 bases at J, leaving 5 bases unmatched. CDR3 length: 17 residues. CDR1 is LGHDT, CDR2 YNNKEL, per germline (reference sequence). CDR3 region: CASSQSRGQGSGNTIYF. DNA for the CDR3: TGTGCCAGCAGCCAATCCCGGGGACAGGGCTCTGGAAACACCATATATTTT.

This chain connects TRBV28 to TRBJ2-3; 10 bases align to TRBD2. The V and J ends lost 6 bases and 2 bases, in that order; junction bases with no gene match: 5. This CDR3 comprises 15 residues. Germline CDR1 MDHEN, CDR2 SYDVKM. CDR3 in DNA: TGTGCCAGCAGCGCCGGACTAGCGGTCACAGATACGCAGTATTTT. It is translated as CASSAGLAVTDTQYF. Supplemented by reference TRBV28 and TRBJ2-3, the full variable domain reads DVKVTQSSRYLVKRTGEKVFLECVQDMDHENMFWYRQDPGLGLRLIYFSYDVKMKEKGDIPEGYSVSREKKERFSLILESASTNQTSMYLCASSAGLAVTDTQYFGPGTRLTVL.

The V gene is TRBV6-6, the J gene TRBJ1-5; D may be TRBD1 (5 bases). CDR1 is MNHNY and CDR2 is SVGAGI in the germline V gene (reference sequence). The CDR3 runs to 15 residues. V lost 2 bases and J lost 4, with 12 bases in between. CDR3 bases: TGTGCCAGCAGTTACCTACGGGACTTTAATCAGCCCCAGCATTTT. Translation: CASSYLRDFNQPQHF.

The rearrangement joins TRBV25-1 to TRBJ1-6; 7 nucleotides agree with TRBD1. This CDR3 has 13 amino acids. The junction had 5 bases not matched to a gene; V was cut back by 7 bases and J by 8 bases. CDR1 is MGHDK and CDR2 is SYGVNS in the germline V gene. This CDR3 reads CASNRGGDSPLHF. CDR3 nucleotide sequence: TGTGCCAGCAACAGGGGTGGGGATTCACCCCTCCACTTT.

The genes are TRBV18 and TRBJ1-1; 7 bases align to TRBD1. V was clipped by 4 bases and J by 1 base; unmatched bases: 6. The CDR3 contains 15 residues. CDR1 and CDR2 (germline): KGHSH, LQKENI. The CDR3 nucleotides read TGTGCCAGCTCACTGGGTCGGGACAGGAACACTGAAGCTTTCTTT. This gives the protein CASSLGRDRNTEAFF.

The genes are TRBV3-1 (or the pseudogene TRBV3-2) and TRBJ1-3, with D unresolved. CDR1 and CDR2 from the germline V gene are LGHDT and YNNKEL (reference sequence). Trimming left V 4 bases short and J 1 base short, with 11 bases between. This CDR3 contains 15 residues. CDR3 DNA: TGTGCCAGCAGCCCTAATCGAGGATCTGGAAACACCATATATTTT. Amino acids: CASSPNRGSGNTIYF.